The next 32 T cell receptor beta chains were all read from a single sample in a study of blood T cell repertoires in COVID-19. Assay used: immunoSEQ multiplex PCR; TCRdb lists only in-frame clones, some missing. The sample yields approximately 69,000 clones, around 87% seen once. The specimen sequenced was peripheral blood. All receptors derive from a man over 45 with acute or convalescent COVID-19.

The gene calls are TRBV12-3 or TRBV12-4 and TRBJ1-3; TRBD1 matches 8 bases. The CDR3 is 13 residues long. V lost 6 bases to trimming and J lost 8 bases; unmatched junction nucleotides: 6. This chain's CDR3 is CASRSGGRDTIYF. The CDR3, as DNA: TGTGCCAGCAGGTCAGGGGGCAGGGACACCATATATTTT.

V gene TRBV5-1 combines with J gene TRBJ2-3; TRBD2 matches at 10 bases. J lost 0 bases, V lost 1 base, and 11 bases had no gene match. Germline CDR1 and CDR2: SGHRS and YFSETQ. CDR3 size: 19 residues. CDR3 region: CASSLSRTSGERSTDTQYF. The CDR3 DNA reads TGCGCCAGCAGCTTGTCCCGGACTAGCGGAGAAAGAAGCACAGATACGCAGTATTTT.

V gene TRBV19 combines with J gene TRBJ2-7; 11 bases line up with TRBD2. Germline V gene lookup returns CDR1 LNHDA and CDR2 SQIVND (reference sequence). The ends lost 6 bases at V and 7 bases at J; junction bases unmatched: 11. The CDR3 is 15 amino acids. The CDR3 DNA follows: TGTGCCAGTAGCCCCACTAGCGGGGGAATTGGGGAGCAGTACTTC. It codes for CASSPTSGGIGEQYF.

V is TRBV27 and J is TRBJ2-1; 11 bases line up with TRBD2. CDR1 MNHEY and CDR2 SMNVEV come from the germline V gene (reference sequence). This CDR3 comprises 18 residues. Trimming at V came to 5 bases and at J to 3 bases, leaving 12 bases not matched to a gene. The CDR3 sequence is CASSLWLAGGGGYNEQFF. The DNA of the CDR3 is TGTGCCAGCAGTCTCTGGCTAGCGGGAGGCGGGGGCTACAATGAGCAGTTCTTC.

V usage is TRBV29-1 and J usage is TRBJ1-5, with no clear D. There are 12 residues in the CDR3. Germline CDR1 SQVTM, CDR2 ANQGSEA. V gave up 7 bases and J gave up 0 bases, with 7 bases separating them. CDR3 coding DNA: TGCAGCGCCCAGGATAGCAATCAGCCCCAGCATTTT. Amino acids: CSAQDSNQPQHF.

This clone was detected a few times. The gene calls are TRBV6-1 and TRBJ2-4, with 10 nucleotides matching TRBD1. The V gene end was trimmed by 2 bases and the J gene end by 1 base; junction bases not matched to a gene: 5. The length of the CDR3 is 17 residues. Germline CDR1 is MNHNS and CDR2 is SASEGT. CDR3 loop: CASSENLGQGAKNIQYF. The CDR3 DNA is TGTGCCAGCAGTGAAAACCTGGGACAGGGGGCCAAAAACATTCAGTACTTC.

This chain connects TRBV2 to TRBJ2-3, with 9 nucleotides matching TRBD2. The germline V gene has CDR1 SNHLY and CDR2 FYNNEI. The CDR3 sequence is 17 residues long. Trimming removed 6 bases from V and 3 bases from J; junction bases left unmatched: 13. CDR3 DNA: TGTGCCAGCAGCCTCCCTATTGGACTAGCGCTTACAGATACGCAGTATTTT. Its translation: CASSLPIGLALTDTQYF. The full variable domain, rest sourced from reference TRBV2 and TRBJ2-3, is EPEVTQTPSHQVTQMGQEVILRCVPISNHLYFYWYRQILGQKVEFLVSFYNNEISEKSEIFDDQFSVERPDGSNFTLKIRSTKLEDSAMYFCASSLPIGLALTDTQYFGPGTRLTVL.

The chain links TRBV27 to TRBJ1-2; TRBD1 aligns across 7 bases. Germline loops: CDR1 MNHEY, CDR2 SMNVEV (reference sequence). CDR3 size: 14 residues. J lost 1 base, V lost 6 bases, and 5 bases had no gene match. The DNA of the CDR3 is TGTGCCAGCAGCACAGGGGCCAATAACTATGGCTACACCTTC. It yields the protein CASSTGANNYGYTF.

This clone came up many times. Other DNA sequences in the same sample also yield this CDR3. This sequence joins TRBV19 and TRBJ2-2; tentative D call: TRBD2 (5 bases). The CDR3 has 16 residues. Germline V gene lookup returns CDR1 LNHDA and CDR2 SQIVND (reference sequence). Between the trimmed V and J ends, which lost 1 base and 0 bases, there was a span of 9 bases. The CDR3 sequence is CASSIVGSANTGELFF. The CDR3 nucleotides are TGTGCCAGTAGTATAGTAGGTAGCGCGAACACCGGGGAGCTGTTTTTT.

A few counts support this clone. This sequence joins TRBV7-2 and TRBJ1-1; TRBD1 matches 10 bases. The CDR3 runs 14 residues. Germline V gene lookup returns CDR1 SGHTA and CDR2 FQGNSA. V dropped 2 bases and J dropped 11; count of bases not matched to a gene: 8. CDR3 loop: CASSLSTGQGLAFF. DNA of the CDR3: TGTGCCAGCAGCTTAAGTACGGGACAGGGGCTCGCTTTCTTT.

This clone showed up just a few times. V is TRBV5-1 and J is TRBJ1-2, with D unclear. Germline loops: CDR1 SGHRS, CDR2 YFSETQ. Trimming left V 2 bases short and J 7 bases short, with 18 bases between. This CDR3 is built from 15 residues. The CDR3 is CASSFGQPLEGGYTF. CDR3 DNA: TGCGCCAGCAGCTTTGGGCAGCCTCTTGAGGGTGGCTACACCTTC. Using reference TRBV5-1 and TRBJ1-2 for the parts outside the CDR3, the full variable domain is KAGVTQTPRYLIKTRGQQVTLSCSPISGHRSVSWYQQTPGQGLQFLFEYFSETQRNKGNFPGRFSGRQFSNSRSEMNVSTLELGDSALYLCASSFGQPLEGGYTFGSGTRLTVV.

The chain is built from TRBV7-9 and TRBJ2-2; 7 bases are a match to TRBD1. J gave up 7 bases and V 6 bases, and 23 bases lay outside the gene matches. The CDR3 contains 19 residues. The germline gives CDR1 SEHNR, CDR2 FQNEAQ (reference sequence). The CDR3 DNA follows: TGTGCCAGCAGGGGAATATTACCAGACACGGGACAGTTCGTCGGGGAGCTGTTTTTT. Encoded protein: CASRGILPDTGQFVGELFF.

J is TRBJ2-5 and V is TRBV29-1; a possible D gene is TRBD1 (5 bases). Germline-derived CDR1 and CDR2 are SQVTM and ANQGSEA. With 3 bases removed from V and 4 bases from J, the gap between germline ends came to 6 bases. CDR3 length equals 11 residues. The CDR3 DNA follows: TGCAGCGTTGACAGGGCAGAGACCCAGTACTTC. Amino acids: CSVDRAETQYF.

The chain is built from TRBV21-1 and TRBJ2-1; the listed D gene, TRBD2, was not tested against the DNA. TRBV21-1 is tagged as a pseudogene. The CDR3 is 18 residues long. The CDR3 here is CASSKRASGRSVYNEQFF. The CDR3 DNA reads as TGTGCCAGCAGCAAAAGGGCTAGCGGGAGGAGTGTTTACAATGAGCAGTTCTTC.

The V and J genes are TRBV5-1 and TRBJ2-7, with 9 positions matching TRBD2. The germline V gene encodes CDR1 SGHRS and CDR2 YFSETQ. The CDR3 spans 15 residues. V lost 4 bases and J lost 3; bases outside the gene matches: 8. The CDR3 protein is CASSISGSIRYEQYF. As DNA, the CDR3 is TGCGCCAGCAGCATTAGCGGGAGTATTCGCTACGAGCAGTACTTC.

This chain joins TRBV5-1 and TRBJ1-2, with D maybe TRBD1 (6 bases). This CDR3 has 14 residues. From germline, CDR1 is SGHRS and CDR2 YFSETQ. V lost 0 bases to trimming and J lost 4 bases, with 10 bases between them. The CDR3 sequence: CASSLDQGSYGYTF. The CDR3 DNA is TGCGCCAGCAGCTTGGACCAGGGGTCCTATGGCTACACCTTC.

This clone was counted only a few times. This chain uses TRBV6-5 with TRBJ2-1; 8 nucleotides agree with TRBD2. Trimming at V came to 4 bases and at J to 8 bases, leaving 7 bases not matched to a gene. The CDR3 covers 14 residues. In germline, CDR1 is MNHEY, CDR2 SVGAGI. In nucleotides, the CDR3 is TGTGCCAGCAGTTTTCGGACTAGCTTCCATGAGCAGTTCTTC. This encodes CASSFRTSFHEQFF.

The chain couples TRBV21-1 to TRBJ1-6; the table's D call, TRBD1, was not checked against the DNA. TRBV21-1 is a known pseudogene. The CDR3 length is 15 residues. CDR3: CASSKAQGHNSPLHF. CDR3 sequence (DNA): TGTGCCAGCAGCAAAGCTCAGGGGCACAATTCACCCCTCCACTTT.

The gene calls are TRBV27 and TRBJ2-2, with D maybe TRBD1 (5 bases). V lost 6 bases to trimming and J lost 0 bases, with 20 bases between them. Germline lookup yields CDR1 MNHEY and CDR2 SMNVEV (reference sequence). The CDR3 contains 18 residues. The CDR3 reads CASSPRISRVANTGELFF. CDR3 nucleotide sequence: TGTGCCAGCAGCCCAAGGATTAGCAGGGTCGCGAACACCGGGGAGCTGTTTTTT.

The CDR3 spells CASSVAGVGEQYF. The CDR3 region has the DNA TGTGCCAGCAGTGTGGCGGGAGTGGGCGAGCAGTACTTC. The rearrangement uses TRBV2 and TRBJ2-7; TRBD2 matches at 7 bases. The CDR3 is 13 amino acids. The V gene's germline CDR1 is SNHLY and CDR2 FYNNEI. V gave up 4 bases and J gave up 6 bases; unmatched junction bases: 6.

The rearrangement uses TRBV11-3 and TRBJ1-5, with 9 bases fitting TRBD1. Germline V gene sequence: CDR1 SGHNT, CDR2 YENEEA. This CDR3 spans 15 amino acids. With V trimmed by 4 bases and J by 4 bases, 5 bases remained unmatched. CDR3 sequence reads: CASSSGTGQNQPQHF. In DNA, the CDR3 is TGTGCCAGCAGCTCCGGGACAGGGCAGAATCAGCCCCAGCATTTT.

The V gene is TRBV19, the J gene TRBJ1-2; D not resolved. V was clipped by 10 bases and J by 8 bases, with 17 bases between them. The CDR3 runs to 12 residues. Germline loops: CDR1 LNHDA, CDR2 SQIVND (reference sequence). Here the CDR3 DNA reads TGTGCCACTAACCCCGGAGGAGGGGGCTACACCTTC. Translated: CATNPGGGGYTF. The variable domain in full, completed from reference TRBV19 and TRBJ1-2, reads DGGITQSPKYLFRKEGQNVTLSCEQNLNHDAMYWYRQDPGQGLRLIYYSQIVNDFQKGDIAEGYSVSREKKESFPLTVTSAQKNPTAFYLCATNPGGGGYTFGSGTRLTVV.

This clone was detected once. The V call is TRBV6-2 or TRBV6-3, the J call TRBJ2-7; 8 bases align to TRBD2. V was clipped by 8 bases and J by 6 bases; unmatched bases: 15. Germline V CDR1 and CDR2: MNHEY, SVGEGT. This CDR3 is 15 amino acids long. CDR3 DNA sequence: TGTGCCAGCCGCCTCCCGGGACTAGTCCGTTCCGAGCAGTACTTC. It codes for CASRLPGLVRSEQYF.

The chain combines TRBV6-5 with TRBJ2-7; 8 bases are a match to TRBD2. Trimming cost V 6 bases and J 4 bases; bases outside gene matches: 11. CDR1 and CDR2 (germline): MNHEY, SVGAGI. The CDR3 runs to 15 residues. CDR3 sequence (DNA): TGTGCCAGCAGCTACGATCGGGGGGGCAGGTACGAGCAGTACTTC. It codes for CASSYDRGGRYEQYF.

This chain links TRBV24-1 with TRBJ1-5; 7 positions agree with TRBD1. Germline CDR1 is KGHDR and CDR2 is SFDVKD. This CDR3 comprises 13 residues. V dropped 5 bases and J dropped 5; count of bases not matched to a gene: 2. This CDR3 is CATSGTGYQPQHF. CDR3 coding DNA: TGTGCCACCAGTGGGACAGGATATCAGCCCCAGCATTTT.

J is TRBJ2-1 and V is TRBV5-6; D might be TRBD1 (6 bases). Germline V gene data show CDR1 as SGHDT and CDR2 as YYEEEE. There are 13 residues in the CDR3. Trimming took off 2 bases at V and 8 bases at J, with 11 bases between the two ends. CDR3 amino acids: CASSFTDSHEQFF. The CDR3, as DNA: TGTGCCAGCAGCTTTACGGACAGCCATGAGCAGTTCTTC. Full variable domain (rest looked up from reference TRBV5-6 and TRBJ2-1): DAGVTQSPTHLIKTRGQQVTLRCSPKSGHDTVSWYQQALGQGPQFIFQYYEEEERQRGNFPDRFSGHQFPNYSSELNVNALLLGDSALYLCASSFTDSHEQFFGPGTRLTVL.

V gene TRBV30 combines with J gene TRBJ2-1; the D is unclear. This CDR3 region has 12 residues. V lost 5 bases, J lost 7 bases, and 12 bases lay in between. Looked up from germline, CDR1 is GTSNPN and CDR2 is SVGIG (reference sequence). CDR3 nucleotides: TGTGCCTGGGCGATGTCCGCTAATGAGCAGTTCTTC. Translation: CAWAMSANEQFF.

The chain joins TRBV4-1 to TRBJ2-1; TRBD2 aligns across 10 bases. The CDR3 spans 12 residues. Germline V gene data show CDR1 as MGHRA and CDR2 as YSYEKL. J lost 14 bases, V lost 3 bases, and 4 bases had no gene match. The CDR3: CASSHLAGVEFF. For the CDR3, the DNA is TGCGCCAGCAGCCACCTAGCGGGAGTGGAGTTCTTC.

The chain has TRBV6-5 and TRBJ2-1; D perhaps matches TRBD2 (5 bases). The length of the CDR3 is 12 residues. Germline CDR1 is MNHEY and CDR2 is SVGAGI. The germline V and J ends were trimmed by 7 bases and 9 bases, with 13 bases remaining between them. In DNA form, the CDR3 reads TGTGCCAGCACCCTAATGGCGGGTGAGCAGTTCTTC. This translates into CASTLMAGEQFF.

CDR3 protein: CASSSRGSGAKFF. The CDR3 coding sequence is TGTGCCAGCAGTTCCCGGGGGAGCGGGGCTAAATTCTTC. The chain joins TRBV6-5 to TRBJ2-1; TRBD2 agrees at 7 bases. Per germline, CDR1 MNHEY and CDR2 SVGAGI. V was clipped by 4 bases and J by 16 bases; unmatched bases: 13. The CDR3 is made up of 13 amino acids.

Only one count was recorded for this clone. V gene TRBV9 combines with J gene TRBJ2-7, with TRBD1 matching over 7 bases. CDR1 is SGDLS and CDR2 is YYNGEE in the germline V gene. V lost 4 bases, J lost 4 bases, and 8 bases stayed unmatched. This CDR3 contains 14 residues. The CDR3 loop is CASSITGTAYEQYF. The CDR3, as DNA: TGTGCCAGCAGCATTACCGGGACAGCGTACGAGCAGTACTTC.

The CDR3 loop is CASSQTSGGYEQYF. The CDR3 bases are TGCGCCAGCAGCCAGACTAGCGGGGGCTACGAGCAGTACTTC. The rearrangement joins TRBV4-1 to TRBJ2-7; 12 nucleotides align to TRBD2. This CDR3 comprises 14 residues. The germline V gene encodes CDR1 MGHRA and CDR2 YSYEKL. The J segment lost 3 bases and the V segment lost 3 bases, leaving 0 bases of the junction unmatched.